The next 2 T cell receptor beta chains were all read from a single sample in a study of T cells in women clearing cervical HPV infection. Produced via immunoSEQ multiplex PCR; TCRdb's table is partial and in-frame only. Across some 20,000 clones, the top ten clones capture 5% of the sample. Material: blood buffy coat. The receptors here all came from a woman between 18 and 70 years old with a cervical HPV16 infection that either progressed to CIN3+ or cleared (not recorded which).

On this clone: The CDR3 end falls 3 residues outside the read, so it is completed with the germline J gene. The V call is TRBV20-1, the J call TRBJ1-1, with TRBD1 as a possible D gene (6 bases). This CDR3 contains 15 residues. The V and J ends lost 3 bases and 0 bases respectively, with 14 bases between them. CDR1 and CDR2 (germline): DFQATT, SNEGSKA (reference sequence). The CDR3: CSARGLTGMNTEAFF. The sequenced part of the CDR3 DNA is TGCAGTGCTAGGGGGTTGACAGGAATGAACACTGAA.

On this clone itself: The read falls 3 residues short of the CDR3 end, and the missing part is taken from the germline J gene. The V and J genes are TRBV19 and TRBJ1-3, with D possibly matching TRBD1 (5 bases). The CDR3 has 14 amino acids. V shed 9 bases and J shed 3 bases, with 15 bases lying between them. Germline CDR1 LNHDA, CDR2 SQIVND (reference sequence). CDR3 DNA (partial): TGTGCCAGCGTTCCCGACAGATATGGAAACACC. Translation: CASVPDRYGNT. The full CDR3 is CASVPDRYGNTIYF. The full variable domain, rest sourced from reference TRBV19 and TRBJ1-3, is DGGITQSPKYLFRKEGQNVTLSCEQNLNHDAMYWYRQDPGQGLRLIYYSQIVNDFQKGDIAEGYSVSREKKESFPLTVTSAQKNPTAFYLCASVPDRYGNTIYFGEGSWLTVV.